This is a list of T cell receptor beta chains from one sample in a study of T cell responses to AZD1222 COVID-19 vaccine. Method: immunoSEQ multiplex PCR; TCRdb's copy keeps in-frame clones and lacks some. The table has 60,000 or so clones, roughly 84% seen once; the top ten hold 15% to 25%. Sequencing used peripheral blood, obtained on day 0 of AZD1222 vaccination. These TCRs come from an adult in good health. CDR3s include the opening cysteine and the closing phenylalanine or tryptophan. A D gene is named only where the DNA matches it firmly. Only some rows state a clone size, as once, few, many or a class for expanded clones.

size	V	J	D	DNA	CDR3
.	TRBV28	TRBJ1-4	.	TGTGCCAGCAGTCAAAATGAAAAACTGTTTTTT	CASSQNEKLFF
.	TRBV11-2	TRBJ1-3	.	TGTGCCAGCAGCCTAAATCCGGTCGACACCATATATTTT	CASSLNPVDTIYF
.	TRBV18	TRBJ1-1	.	TGTGCCAGCTCACTGACAGGCGCTATGAACACTGAAGCTTTCTTT	CASSLTGAMNTEAFF
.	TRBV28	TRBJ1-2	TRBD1	TGTGCCAGCAGTTATCGATTAAAGGGCAGGGGGCGAGATAACTATGGCTACACCTTC	CASSYRLKGRGRDNYGYTF
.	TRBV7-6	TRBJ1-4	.	TGTGCCAGCAGCTTAGCGGAGGGACTTGGGAATGAAAAACTGTTTTTT	CASSLAEGLGNEKLFF
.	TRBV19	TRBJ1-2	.	TGTGCCAGTAGTCCCCAGAACTATGGCTACACCTTC	CASSPQNYGYTF
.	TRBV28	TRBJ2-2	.	TGTGCCAGCAGTCTCCAGGGGATGGAGCTGTTTTTT	CASSLQGMELFF
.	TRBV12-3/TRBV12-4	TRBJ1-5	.	TGTGCCAGCAGTGAGTATATCAATCAGCCCCAGCATTTT	CASSEYINQPQHF
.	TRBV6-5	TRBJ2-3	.	TGTGCCAGCAGTATGGATTTCACAGATACGCAGTATTTT	CASSMDFTDTQYF
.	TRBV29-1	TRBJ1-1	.	TGCAGCGTTGTCGGGGCGGGAGAAGCTTTCTTT	CSVVGAGEAFF
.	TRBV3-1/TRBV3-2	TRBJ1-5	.	TGTGCCAGCAGCCAACAGGGGTTGAGCAATCAGCCCCAGCATTTT	CASSQQGLSNQPQHF
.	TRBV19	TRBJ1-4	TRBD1	TGTGCCAGTAACACAGGGGGTCGGGAAAAACTGTTTTTT	CASNTGGREKLFF
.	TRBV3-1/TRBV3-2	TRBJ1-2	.	TGTGCCAGCAGCCGTTCAGTTGAGGGCGCAAACTATGGCTACACCTTC	CASSRSVEGANYGYTF
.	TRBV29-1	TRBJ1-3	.	TGCAGCGTTGCCAACCCAGCTGGGGGAAACACCATATATTTT	CSVANPAGGNTIYF
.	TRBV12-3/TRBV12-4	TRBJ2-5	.	TGTGCCAGCAGTCTCGAAGAGACCCAGTACTTC	CASSLEETQYF
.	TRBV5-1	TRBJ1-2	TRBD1	TGCGCCAGCAGCCTAACCGAGGGGACAGGGGCTGAAGGCTACACCTTC	CASSLTEGTGAEGYTF
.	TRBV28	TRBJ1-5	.	TGTGCCAGCAGATTCGGAAGTGGCAATCAGCCCCAGCATTTT	CASRFGSGNQPQHF
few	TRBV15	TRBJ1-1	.	TGTGCCACCAGCAGAGATCGGGAGGCCCCGGCCACTGAAGCTTTCTTT	CATSRDREAPATEAFF
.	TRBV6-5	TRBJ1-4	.	TGTGCCAGCAGTTACTCGAACAGGGTCGATGAAAAACTGTTTTTT	CASSYSNRVDEKLFF
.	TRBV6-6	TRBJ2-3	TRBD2	TGTGCCAGCAGTCCATCGGGACTAGCGGGGTTAGCGGATACGCAGTATTTT	CASSPSGLAGLADTQYF
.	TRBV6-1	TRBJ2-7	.	TGTGCCAGCAGTGAGGACGGTTATGGGGACCTCTACTACGAGCAGTACTTC	CASSEDGYGDLYYEQYF
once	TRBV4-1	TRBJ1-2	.	TGCGCCAGCAGCCAAGATCGGGGCGGAACCTATGGCTACACCTTC	CASSQDRGGTYGYTF
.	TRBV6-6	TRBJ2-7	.	TGTGCCAGCAGTTACGGCGCCAGGGCTTCTGAGCAGTACTTC	CASSYGARASEQYF
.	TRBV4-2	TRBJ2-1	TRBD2	TGTGCCAGCAGCCAAGTATCGGGAGGTTATGAGCAGTTCTTC	CASSQVSGGYEQFF
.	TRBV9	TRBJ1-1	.	TGTGCCAGCAGCGTAGAGATGAACACTGAAGCTTTCTTT	CASSVEMNTEAFF
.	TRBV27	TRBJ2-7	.	TGTGCCAGCAGTGCAAACCTATACGAGCAGTACTTC	CASSANLYEQYF
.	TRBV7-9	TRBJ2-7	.	TGTGCCAGCAGCTCCCCCCGCGTGCGGGTCTACGAGCAGTACTTC	CASSSPRVRVYEQYF
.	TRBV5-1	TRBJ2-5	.	TGCGCCAGCAGCTTATGGACAATCCAAGAGACCCAGTACTTC	CASSLWTIQETQYF
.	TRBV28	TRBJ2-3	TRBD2	TGTGCCAGCAGTTTATTTGCCCACGGACTAGCGGCAAGCACAGATACGCAGTATTTT	CASSLFAHGLAASTDTQYF
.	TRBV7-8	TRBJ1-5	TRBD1	TGTGCCAGCAGCTCGAAAACCGGGACAGGGGTCGGGAGCAATCAGCCCCAGCATTTT	CASSSKTGTGVGSNQPQHF
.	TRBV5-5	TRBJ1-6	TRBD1	TGTGCCAGCAGCCCGGGACAGGGGGCAAGGAATTCACCCCTCCACTTT	CASSPGQGARNSPLHF
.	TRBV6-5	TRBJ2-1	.	TGTGCCAGCAGTATGACCAACAATGAGCAGTTCTTC	CASSMTNNEQFF
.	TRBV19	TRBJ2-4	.	TGTGCCAGTAGTATGGGGACTCTGAAAAACATTCAGTACTTC	CASSMGTLKNIQYF
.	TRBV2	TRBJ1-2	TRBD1	TGTGCCAGCAGTCGGGACAGGGCGAACTATGGCTACACCTTC	CASSRDRANYGYTF
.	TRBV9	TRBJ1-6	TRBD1	TGTGCCCCCCGGGACAGCAATTCACCCCTCCACTTT	CAPRDSNSPLHF
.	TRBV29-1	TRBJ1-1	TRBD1	TGCAGCGTTGGGGGACAGCTGAACACTGAAGCTTTCTTT	CSVGGQLNTEAFF
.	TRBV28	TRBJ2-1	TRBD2	TGTGCCAGCAGTTTAATCTCTAGCGGAAACAATGAGCAGTTCTTC	CASSLISSGNNEQFF
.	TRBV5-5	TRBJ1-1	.	TGTGCCAGCAGCTTGTCGGTGGGACGTGCGTTCACTGAAGCTTTCTTT	CASSLSVGRAFTEAFF
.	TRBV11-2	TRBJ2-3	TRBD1	TGTGCCAGCAGCTTAGAGTGGACAGGGGGCATAGATACGCAGTATTTT	CASSLEWTGGIDTQYF
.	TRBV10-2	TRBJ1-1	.	TGCGCCAGCAGTGAGTGGAGCCATGAAGCTTTCTTT	CASSEWSHEAFF
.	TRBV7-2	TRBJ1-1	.	TGTGCCAGCAGCTACGGGGTAGCCTGGTACGCTTTCTTT	CASSYGVAWYAFF